What follows describes a single T cell receptor (beta chain). Its antigen remains undetermined. It has no much larger one-base neighbor in the sample; base qualities were not kept. Including the terminal cysteine and phenylalanine, the CDR3 comprises 16 residues. Left in the record is the CDR3 DNA by itself, 48 bases read in frame from the first base. The germline V gene specifies SGDLS as CDR1 and YYNGEE as CDR2. At the junction V is shortened by 2 bases and J by 3 bases, with 14 bases in between. This specimen belongs to a study of blood T cell repertoires in COVID-19 (dated by TCRdb to between 2020 and 2021). For context, the study as a whole: Collaborator samples came from the United States, Italy and Spain and covered acute and convalescent phases of COVID-19. Deeply sampled blood TCRbeta repertoires from subjects exposed to, actively infected with, or recovered from COVID-19 were included in the dataset. The samples were drawn from two sources: the first 160 participants of the ongoing ImmuneRACE study, and fewer than 1,500 subjects contributed by 6 global collaborators. Where HLA class I and class II types were available, the types were taken from metadata supplied by the sample provider, not from assay-based typing. A de-identified subject ID, COVID-19 status, age in years and sex were almost always included in the sample metadata. The prospective study material was composed of cDNA or gDNA derived from T cells, B-cell-depleted T cells, or PBMCs. A freely available public database, intended as a resource for researchers studying the immune response to SARS-CoV-2, is where the repertoires were released.

The immunoSEQ Assay, a bias-controlled multiplex PCR, was used to amplify TCRbeta CDR3 regions from genomic DNA. Turning to the authors' computational methods: The number of nucleated cells in each sample was estimated by amplification of reference gene primers within the assay. Sequence reads were collapsed and filtered to measure the absolute abundance of every unique TCRbeta CDR3 rearrangement. Productive Simpson clonality was computed per sample as the square root of Simpson's diversity index over productive rearrangements. TCRdb carries this immuneACCESS record with in-frame sequences only. Its versions omit some clonotypes, under half of them owing to an unresolved V gene in the studies checked, with the rest unexplained. That table is the source of V, J and clone size, and D and trimming were worked out from the DNA. The sample table contains about 260,000 clones; only one count was recorded for approximately 87% of them. Approximately 1.6% of the sample is in the top ten clones.

A second Seattle source provided samples from volunteer blood donors who had recovered from COVID-19. Whole blood was collected in K2EDTA tubes by collaborating institutions according to the institutions' own protocols. For TCRbeta analysis, collaborator samples were shipped as frozen whole blood, as isolated PBMCs, or as DNA extracted from either sample type. Points the paper makes about the study in general: The quantity of clinical and demographic metadata differed by source and by participant and was supplied without curation.

Sequences were obtained from peripheral blood. The TCR was taken from a woman between 35 and 50 years old who had recovered from COVID-19. This receptor chain uses TRBV9 and TRBJ2-2, with a tentative D gene TRBD1 over 6 matching bases. The nucleotide sequence reads as follows: TGTGCCAGCAGCGTCAGCCCTTACAGGGACACCGGGGAGCTGTTTTTT. Translation gives CASSVSPYRDTGELFF.